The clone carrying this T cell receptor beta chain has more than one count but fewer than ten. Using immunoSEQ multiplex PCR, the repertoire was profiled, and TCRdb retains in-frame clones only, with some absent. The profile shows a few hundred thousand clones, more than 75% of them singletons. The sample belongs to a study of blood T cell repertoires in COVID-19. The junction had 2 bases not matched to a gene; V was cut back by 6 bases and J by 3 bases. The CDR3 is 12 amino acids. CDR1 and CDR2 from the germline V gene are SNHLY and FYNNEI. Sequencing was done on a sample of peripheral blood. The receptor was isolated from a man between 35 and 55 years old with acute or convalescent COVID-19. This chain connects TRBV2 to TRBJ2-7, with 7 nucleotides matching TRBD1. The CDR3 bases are TGTGCCAGCAGCGGACAGGTCTACGAGCAGTACTTC. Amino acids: CASSGQVYEQYF.